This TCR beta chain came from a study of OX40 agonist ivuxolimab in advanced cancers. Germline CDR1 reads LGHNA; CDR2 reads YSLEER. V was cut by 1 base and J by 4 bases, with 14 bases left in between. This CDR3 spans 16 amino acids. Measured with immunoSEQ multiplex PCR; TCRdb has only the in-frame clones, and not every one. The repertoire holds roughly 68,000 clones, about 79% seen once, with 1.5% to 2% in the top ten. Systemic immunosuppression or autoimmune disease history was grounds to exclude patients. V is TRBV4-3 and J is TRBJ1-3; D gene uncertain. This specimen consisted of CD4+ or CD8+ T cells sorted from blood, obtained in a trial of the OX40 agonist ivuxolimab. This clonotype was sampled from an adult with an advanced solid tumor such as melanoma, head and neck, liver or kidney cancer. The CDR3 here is CASSQVAEFAGNTIYF. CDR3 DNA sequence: TGCGCCAGCAGCCAAGTGGCAGAATTTGCGGGAAACACCATATATTTT.